The 6 T cell receptor beta chains given below trace back to one sample, sequenced in a study of cytomegalovirus exposure and HLA in healthy donors. A multiplex PCR was run with 60 Vbeta primers and 13 Jbeta primers. Produced via immunoSEQ multiplex PCR; TCRdb's table is partial and in-frame only. This table holds some 160,000 clones, more than 75% found once. The sequenced sample consisted of PBMCs. The receptors shown here come from a male donor in good health and CMV-seronegative.

The chain couples TRBV7-6 to TRBJ1-1; 10 nucleotides align to TRBD1. This CDR3 contains 15 residues. The trim removed 8 bases at V and 3 bases at J, leaving 9 bases unmatched. In germline, CDR1 is SGHVS, CDR2 FNYEAQ. The CDR3 here is CASGPGTGVDTEAFF. CDR3 bases: TGTGCCAGCGGCCCAGGGACAGGGGTTGACACTGAAGCTTTCTTT.

The chain joins TRBV10-3 to TRBJ2-7; D gene uncertain. The CDR3 is 14 residues long. Germline V gene data show CDR1 as ENHRY and CDR2 as SYGVKD. Between the trimmed V and J ends, which lost 6 bases and 3 bases, there was a span of 15 bases. The CDR3 DNA reads as TGTGCCATCAGGAGGTGGTCGCTAGACTACGAGCAGTACTTC. Residues: CAIRRWSLDYEQYF.

This clone showed up just a few times. V is TRBV7-2 and J is TRBJ2-4, with 9 nucleotides matching TRBD1. CDR3 length: 14 residues. Germline lookup yields CDR1 SGHTA and CDR2 FQGNSA. With 1 base clipped from V and 10 bases from J, the junction kept 5 bases outside the gene matches. CDR3: CASSLGGTGSIQYF. In nucleotides, the CDR3 is TGTGCCAGCAGCTTAGGAGGGACAGGGAGTATTCAGTACTTC. The full variable domain, completed using reference TRBV7-2 and TRBJ2-4, is GAGVSQSPSNKVTEKGKDVELRCDPISGHTALYWYRQSLGQGLEFLIYFQGNSAPDKSGLPSDRFSAERTGGSVSTLTIQRTQQEDSAVYLCASSLGGTGSIQYFGAGTRLSVL.

The rearrangement joins TRBV9 to TRBJ1-4; TRBD1 is a possible D gene (5 bases). The length of the CDR3 is 15 residues. V lost 0 bases and J 3 bases, leaving 9 bases between the germline ends. Germline CDR1 and CDR2: SGDLS and YYNGEE. As DNA, the CDR3 is TGTGCCAGCAGCGTAGGCGCAGGGTCTAATGAAAAACTGTTTTTT. It specifies CASSVGAGSNEKLFF.

This sequence joins TRBV9 and TRBJ1-1; perhaps TRBD1 as D (5 bases). The CDR3 length is 13 residues. V gave up 1 base and J gave up 4 bases, with 8 bases separating them. Germline V gene data show CDR1 as SGDLS and CDR2 as YYNGEE. The CDR3 DNA is TGTGCCAGCAGCGTACTACAGGCCACTGAAGCTTTCTTT. This codes for CASSVLQATEAFF. Full variable domain (outside the CDR3, taken from reference TRBV9 and TRBJ1-1): DSGVTQTPKHLITATGQRVTLRCSPRSGDLSVYWYQQSLDQGLQFLIQYYNGEERAKGNILERFSAQQFPDLHSELNLSSLELGDSALYFCASSVLQATEAFFGQGTRLTVV.

V usage is TRBV28 and J usage is TRBJ2-5, with 7 bases identical to TRBD1. The CDR3 extends over 14 amino acids. CDR1 and CDR2 from the germline V gene are MDHEN and SYDVKM. V lost 4 bases, J lost 6 bases, and 8 bases stayed unmatched. The CDR3 region has the DNA TGTGCCAGCAGTTCAAGACAGGGAGCAAAGACCCAGTACTTC. Encoded protein: CASSSRQGAKTQYF.